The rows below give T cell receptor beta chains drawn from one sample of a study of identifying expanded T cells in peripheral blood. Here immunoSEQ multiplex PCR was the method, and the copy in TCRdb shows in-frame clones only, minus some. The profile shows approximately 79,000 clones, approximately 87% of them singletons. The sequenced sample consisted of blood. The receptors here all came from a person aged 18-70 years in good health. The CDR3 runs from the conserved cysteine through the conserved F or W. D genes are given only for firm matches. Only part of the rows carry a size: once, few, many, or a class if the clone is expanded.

cdr3_nt: TGTGCCAGCAGCTTAGCCGGGTTTCACGAGCAGTACTTC
cdr3_aa: CASSLAGFHEQYF
d_call: .
clone_size: .
j_call: TRBJ2-7
v_call: TRBV7-8

cdr3_nt: TGTGCCAGTACTGGGACAGGGAACACTGAAGCTTTCTTT
cdr3_aa: CASTGTGNTEAFF
d_call: TRBD1
clone_size: .
j_call: TRBJ1-1
v_call: TRBV19

cdr3_nt: TGTGCCAGTAGGACCTTCGGGGAACTCACAGATACGCAGTATTTT
cdr3_aa: CASRTFGELTDTQYF
d_call: .
clone_size: once
j_call: TRBJ2-3
v_call: TRBV19

cdr3_nt: TGTGCCAGCAGCTTAGGGCTAGCGGGGACCTACGAGCAGTACTTC
cdr3_aa: CASSLGLAGTYEQYF
d_call: TRBD2
clone_size: few
j_call: TRBJ2-7
v_call: TRBV7-2

cdr3_nt: TGTGCCAGCAGCCTCGGGGGCGGGATGTCAGATACGCAGTATTTT
cdr3_aa: CASSLGGGMSDTQYF
d_call: .
clone_size: .
j_call: TRBJ2-3
v_call: TRBV7-3

cdr3_nt: TGCGCCAGCAGCTTGGAGGGAGCCCATTGGACAGATACGCAGTATTTT
cdr3_aa: CASSLEGAHWTDTQYF
d_call: .
clone_size: .
j_call: TRBJ2-3
v_call: TRBV5-1

cdr3_nt: TGTGCCAGCAGCAAGGGACTAGCGGGGGTCAGGAGGACCGGGGAGCTGTTTTTT
cdr3_aa: CASSKGLAGVRRTGELFF
d_call: TRBD2
clone_size: .
j_call: TRBJ2-2
v_call: TRBV11-2

cdr3_nt: TGTGCCAGCAGCTTAGCGGGACGCGGGAGGGAGCAGTACTTC
cdr3_aa: CASSLAGRGREQYF
d_call: TRBD2
clone_size: .
j_call: TRBJ2-7
v_call: TRBV7-2

cdr3_nt: TGCGCCAGCAGCTTAGCGGCTGGAAGCTCCTACAATGAGCAGTTCTTC
cdr3_aa: CASSLAAGSSYNEQFF
d_call: .
clone_size: .
j_call: TRBJ2-1
v_call: TRBV5-1

cdr3_nt: TGTGCCAGCAGTGTACAGGGGGCGGATGAAAAACTGTTTTTT
cdr3_aa: CASSVQGADEKLFF
d_call: TRBD1
clone_size: .
j_call: TRBJ1-4
v_call: TRBV2

cdr3_nt: TGTGCCAGCAGCGTAGCGACTAGCGGGCGCACCGGGGAGCTGTTTTTT
cdr3_aa: CASSVATSGRTGELFF
d_call: TRBD2
clone_size: .
j_call: TRBJ2-2
v_call: TRBV9

cdr3_nt: TGTGCCAGTACTCCCGACAGGTGGAACACTGAAGCTTTCTTT
cdr3_aa: CASTPDRWNTEAFF
d_call: .
clone_size: .
j_call: TRBJ1-1
v_call: TRBV19

cdr3_nt: TGTGCCAGCAGCTTGGGGACAGGGTTGTACGAGCAGTACTTC
cdr3_aa: CASSLGTGLYEQYF
d_call: TRBD1
clone_size: .
j_call: TRBJ2-7
v_call: TRBV7-2

cdr3_nt: TGTGCCAGCAGCCGTGCCCAGACGAACATTCAGTACTTC
cdr3_aa: CASSRAQTNIQYF
d_call: .
clone_size: .
j_call: TRBJ2-4
v_call: TRBV28

cdr3_nt: TGTGCCAGCAGCCACCTGGGACAGACTTACTACGAGCAGTACTTC
cdr3_aa: CASSHLGQTYYEQYF
d_call: TRBD1
clone_size: .
j_call: TRBJ2-7
v_call: TRBV5-4

cdr3_nt: TGTGCCAGAAACCACCGAGGTCTAATGAACACTGAAGCTTTCTTT
cdr3_aa: CARNHRGLMNTEAFF
d_call: .
clone_size: .
j_call: TRBJ1-1
v_call: TRBV5-3

cdr3_nt: TGCAGCGTGCGGACTAGCGTGAACACCGGGGAGCTGTTTTTT
cdr3_aa: CSVRTSVNTGELFF
d_call: TRBD2
clone_size: .
j_call: TRBJ2-2
v_call: TRBV29-1

cdr3_nt: TGTGCCAGCAGTGAAGCATTGACAGGGAGTCACTATGGCTACACCTTC
cdr3_aa: CASSEALTGSHYGYTF
d_call: TRBD1
clone_size: once
j_call: TRBJ1-2
v_call: TRBV6-1

cdr3_nt: TGTGCCAGCTCAACGACAGGGAGAGAGCAGTACTTC
cdr3_aa: CASSTTGREQYF
d_call: TRBD1
clone_size: .
j_call: TRBJ2-7
v_call: TRBV18

cdr3_nt: TGTGCCAGCAGCTTAGGCTGGAGCTCCTACAATGAGCAGTTCTTC
cdr3_aa: CASSLGWSSYNEQFF
d_call: .
clone_size: .
j_call: TRBJ2-1
v_call: TRBV7-9

cdr3_nt: TGTGCCAGCAGTTTCCGGACAGGGGGCCTCTGGGCTGAAGCTTTCTTT
cdr3_aa: CASSFRTGGLWAEAFF
d_call: TRBD1
clone_size: .
j_call: TRBJ1-1
v_call: TRBV6-5

cdr3_nt: TGCGCCAGCAGCCGCGGACTAGCGGGAGACTACGAGCAGTACTTC
cdr3_aa: CASSRGLAGDYEQYF
d_call: TRBD2
clone_size: .
j_call: TRBJ2-7
v_call: TRBV4-3

cdr3_nt: TGTGCCAGCAGCTTAGCGCCACAGGGGGCTGGAAACACCATATATTTT
cdr3_aa: CASSLAPQGAGNTIYF
d_call: TRBD1
clone_size: .
j_call: TRBJ1-3
v_call: TRBV7-2

cdr3_nt: TGCAGCGTTGACGGGACTAGCGGAGAAAGCTCCTACAATGAGCAGTTCTTC
cdr3_aa: CSVDGTSGESSYNEQFF
d_call: TRBD2
clone_size: .
j_call: TRBJ2-1
v_call: TRBV29-1

cdr3_nt: TGTGCCAGCACCTCGTGGACAGGGGGGCATCAGCCCCAGCATTTT
cdr3_aa: CASTSWTGGHQPQHF
d_call: TRBD1
clone_size: .
j_call: TRBJ1-5
v_call: TRBV7-2

cdr3_nt: TGTGCCAGTGGGGACTACGAGCAGTACTTC
cdr3_aa: CASGDYEQYF
d_call: .
clone_size: .
j_call: TRBJ2-7
v_call: TRBV25-1

cdr3_nt: TGTGCCAGCAGTCGGGACAGAATTAGCACAGATACGCAGTATTTT
cdr3_aa: CASSRDRISTDTQYF
d_call: TRBD1
clone_size: .
j_call: TRBJ2-3
v_call: TRBV2

cdr3_nt: TGTGCCAGCAGTGCACGACTAGCGGGGGGGCGCGAGACCCAGTACTTC
cdr3_aa: CASSARLAGGRETQYF
d_call: TRBD2
clone_size: .
j_call: TRBJ2-5
v_call: TRBV6-6

cdr3_nt: TGTGCCAGCAGTTTACACGGGTACTCCTACGAGCAGTACTTC
cdr3_aa: CASSLHGYSYEQYF
d_call: .
clone_size: .
j_call: TRBJ2-7
v_call: TRBV28

cdr3_nt: TGTGCCAGCAGCGTAGCAACTGGAAACACCATATATTTT
cdr3_aa: CASSVATGNTIYF
d_call: .
clone_size: once
j_call: TRBJ1-3
v_call: TRBV9

cdr3_nt: TGTGCCAGCAGCTTGGTCGGACCCGCACCCATCTACGAGCAGTACTTC
cdr3_aa: CASSLVGPAPIYEQYF
d_call: .
clone_size: .
j_call: TRBJ2-7
v_call: TRBV5-5

cdr3_nt: TGTGCCAGCAGCCTCGGGACCGCCTCTAGCACAGATACGCAGTATTTT
cdr3_aa: CASSLGTASSTDTQYF
d_call: .
clone_size: .
j_call: TRBJ2-3
v_call: TRBV9

cdr3_nt: TGTGCCAGCAGCTTAAAACTAGTTCTAACCTACAATGAGCAGTTCTTC
cdr3_aa: CASSLKLVLTYNEQFF
d_call: .
clone_size: .
j_call: TRBJ2-1
v_call: TRBV11-2

cdr3_nt: TGTGCCAGCAGCTCGGGTTCGGCGGTGTGGACCACAGATACGCAGTATTTT
cdr3_aa: CASSSGSAVWTTDTQYF
d_call: .
clone_size: .
j_call: TRBJ2-3
v_call: TRBV7-9

cdr3_nt: TGTGCCAGCCCCTGCATGAGGGGCTTGGCCTATGGCTACACCTTC
cdr3_aa: CASPCMRGLAYGYTF
d_call: .
clone_size: once
j_call: TRBJ1-2
v_call: TRBV9

cdr3_nt: TGTGCCGGCAACGAGGAGACCTATGGCTACACCTTC
cdr3_aa: CAGNEETYGYTF
d_call: .
clone_size: .
j_call: TRBJ1-2
v_call: TRBV6-1

cdr3_nt: TGTGCCAGCGGACTTCTGGACAGGGAGGGCAATGAGCAGTTCTTC
cdr3_aa: CASGLLDREGNEQFF
d_call: .
clone_size: .
j_call: TRBJ2-1
v_call: TRBV25-1

cdr3_nt: TGTGCCAGTAGTAAGGTCTTTGGAAACACCATATATTTT
cdr3_aa: CASSKVFGNTIYF
d_call: .
clone_size: .
j_call: TRBJ1-3
v_call: TRBV19

cdr3_nt: TGTGCCAGCAGCTTGTCCCTAGCGGGGCCCACAGATACGCAGTATTTT
cdr3_aa: CASSLSLAGPTDTQYF
d_call: TRBD2
clone_size: .
j_call: TRBJ2-3
v_call: TRBV5-6